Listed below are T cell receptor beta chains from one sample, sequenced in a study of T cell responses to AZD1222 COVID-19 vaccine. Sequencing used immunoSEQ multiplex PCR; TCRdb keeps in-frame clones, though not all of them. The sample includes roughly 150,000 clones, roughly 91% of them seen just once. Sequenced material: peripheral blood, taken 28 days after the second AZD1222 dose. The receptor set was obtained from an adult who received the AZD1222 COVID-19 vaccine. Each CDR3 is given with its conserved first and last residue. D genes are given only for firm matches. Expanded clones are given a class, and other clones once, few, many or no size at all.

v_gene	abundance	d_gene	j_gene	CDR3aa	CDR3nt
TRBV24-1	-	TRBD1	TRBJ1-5	CATSDLAGTGDNQPQHF	TGTGCCACCAGTGATTTGGCCGGGACAGGGGACAATCAGCCCCAGCATTTT
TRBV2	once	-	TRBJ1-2	CASSPRGQGGGYTF	TGTGCCAGCAGTCCCCGGGGGCAGGGAGGAGGCTACACCTTC
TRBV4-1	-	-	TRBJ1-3	CASSQRHPGPIYF	TGCGCCAGCAGCCAACGTCACCCGGGACCCATATATTTT
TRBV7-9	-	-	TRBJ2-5	CASSYGNEETQYF	TGTGCCAGCAGCTACGGGAATGAAGAGACCCAGTACTTC
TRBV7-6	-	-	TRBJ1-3	CASSSAGNTIYF	TGTGCCAGCAGCTCAGCTGGAAACACCATATATTTT
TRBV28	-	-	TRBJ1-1	CASSRATYRAGEAFF	TGTGCCAGCAGTCGCGCTACATACAGGGCCGGTGAAGCTTTCTTT
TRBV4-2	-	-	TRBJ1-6	CASSQEVRVAGNSPLHF	TGTGCCAGCAGCCAAGAGGTCCGGGTTGCGGGGAATTCACCCCTCCACTTT
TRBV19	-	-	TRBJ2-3	CASSIGGGSGTDTQYF	TGTGCCAGTAGTATCGGAGGGGGCTCTGGCACAGATACGCAGTATTTT
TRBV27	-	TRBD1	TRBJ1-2	CASSLSPGTARVSGYTF	TGTGCCAGCAGTTTATCCCCCGGGACAGCCAGGGTCAGTGGCTACACCTTC
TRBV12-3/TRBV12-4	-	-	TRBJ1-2	CASSLPPGNGYTF	TGTGCCAGCAGTTTACCCCCAGGGAATGGCTACACCTTC
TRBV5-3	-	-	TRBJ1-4	CARSAPFFATNEKLFF	TGTGCCAGAAGCGCCCCCTTTTTTGCAACTAATGAAAAACTGTTTTTT
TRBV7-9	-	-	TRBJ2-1	CASSLALVGNEQFF	TGTGCCAGCAGCTTAGCTTTGGTAGGCAATGAGCAGTTCTTC
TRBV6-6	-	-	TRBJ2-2	CASSYFGSSDGELFF	TGTGCCAGCAGTTACTTTGGCAGTAGCGACGGGGAGCTGTTTTTT
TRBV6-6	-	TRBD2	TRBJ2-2	CASSLVAGDTGELFF	TGTGCCAGCAGTTTGGTAGCGGGAGACACCGGGGAGCTGTTTTTT
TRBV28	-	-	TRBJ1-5	CASSFHGTWNQPQHF	TGTGCCAGCAGTTTCCACGGGACCTGGAATCAGCCCCAGCATTTT
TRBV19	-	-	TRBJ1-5	CASNRGEGNQPQHF	TGTGCCAGTAATCGTGGCGAGGGCAATCAGCCCCAGCATTTT
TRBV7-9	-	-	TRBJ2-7	CASSLLGQGSHEQYF	TGTGCCAGCAGCTTATTAGGGCAGGGGAGCCACGAGCAGTACTTC
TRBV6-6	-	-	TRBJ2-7	CASRLGEAYEQYF	TGTGCCAGCAGATTGGGGGAGGCCTACGAGCAGTACTTC
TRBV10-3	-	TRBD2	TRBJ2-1	CAISVAGGDNEQFF	TGTGCCATCAGCGTAGCGGGAGGGGACAATGAGCAGTTCTTC